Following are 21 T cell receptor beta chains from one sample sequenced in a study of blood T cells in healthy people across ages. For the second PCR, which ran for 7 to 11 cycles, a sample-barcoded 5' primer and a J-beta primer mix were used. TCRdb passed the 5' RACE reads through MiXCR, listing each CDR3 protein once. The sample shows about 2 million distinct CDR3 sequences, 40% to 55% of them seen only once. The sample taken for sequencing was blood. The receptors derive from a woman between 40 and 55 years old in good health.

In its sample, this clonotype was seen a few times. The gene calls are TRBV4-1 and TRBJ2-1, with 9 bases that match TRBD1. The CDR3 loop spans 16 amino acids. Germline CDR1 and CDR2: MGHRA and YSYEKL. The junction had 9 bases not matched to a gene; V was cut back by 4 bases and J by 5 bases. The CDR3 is CASSLLWDRADNEQFF. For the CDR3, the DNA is TGCGCCAGCAGCCTCCTTTGGGACAGGGCCGACAATGAGCAGTTCTTC.

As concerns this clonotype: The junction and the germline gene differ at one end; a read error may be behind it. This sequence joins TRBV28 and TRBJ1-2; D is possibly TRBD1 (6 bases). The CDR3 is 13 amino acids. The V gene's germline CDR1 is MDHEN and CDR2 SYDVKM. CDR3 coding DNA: TGTGCTAGCAGGCAGGGGCCCCCCTATGGCTACACCTTC. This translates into CASRQGPPYGYTF.

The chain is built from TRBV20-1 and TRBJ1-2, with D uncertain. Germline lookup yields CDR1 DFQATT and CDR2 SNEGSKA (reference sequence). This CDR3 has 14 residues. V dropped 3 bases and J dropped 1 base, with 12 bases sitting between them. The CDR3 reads CSASQSPINYGYTF. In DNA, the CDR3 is TGCAGTGCTAGCCAGAGCCCTATTAACTATGGCTACACCTTC.

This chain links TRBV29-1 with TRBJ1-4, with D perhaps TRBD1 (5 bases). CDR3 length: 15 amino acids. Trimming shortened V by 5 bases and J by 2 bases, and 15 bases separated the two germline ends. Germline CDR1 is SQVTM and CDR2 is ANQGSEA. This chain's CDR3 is CSVRGVGSTNEKLFF. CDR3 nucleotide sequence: TGCAGCGTTAGGGGTGTAGGTTCGACTAATGAAAAACTGTTTTTT.

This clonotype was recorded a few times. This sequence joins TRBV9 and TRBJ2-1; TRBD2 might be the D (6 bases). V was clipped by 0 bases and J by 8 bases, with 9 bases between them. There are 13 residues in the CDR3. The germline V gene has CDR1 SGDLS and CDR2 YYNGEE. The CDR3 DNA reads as TGTGCCAGCAGCGTAGGGAGGGACCATGAGCAGTTCTTC. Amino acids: CASSVGRDHEQFF.

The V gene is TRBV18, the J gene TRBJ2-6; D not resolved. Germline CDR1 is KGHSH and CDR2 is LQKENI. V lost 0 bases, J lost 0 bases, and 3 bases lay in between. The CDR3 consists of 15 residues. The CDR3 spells CASSPPPSGANVLTF. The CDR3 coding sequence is TGTGCCAGCTCACCACCCCCCTCTGGGGCCAACGTCCTGACTTTC.

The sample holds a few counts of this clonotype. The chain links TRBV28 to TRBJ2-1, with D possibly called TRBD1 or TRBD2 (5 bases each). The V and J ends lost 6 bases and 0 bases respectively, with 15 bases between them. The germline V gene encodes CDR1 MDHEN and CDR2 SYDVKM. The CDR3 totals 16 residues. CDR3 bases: TGTGCCAGCAGGCCCAAAGGGGAGAGCTCCTACAATGAGCAGTTCTTC. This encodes CASRPKGESSYNEQFF.

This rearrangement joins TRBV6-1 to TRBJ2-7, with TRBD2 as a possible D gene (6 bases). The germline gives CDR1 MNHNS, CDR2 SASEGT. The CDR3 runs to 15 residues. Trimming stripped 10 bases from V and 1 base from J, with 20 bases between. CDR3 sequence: CAITYILRGSYEQYF. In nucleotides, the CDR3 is TGTGCCATAACCTATATTCTTCGGGGGTCCTACGAGCAGTACTTC.

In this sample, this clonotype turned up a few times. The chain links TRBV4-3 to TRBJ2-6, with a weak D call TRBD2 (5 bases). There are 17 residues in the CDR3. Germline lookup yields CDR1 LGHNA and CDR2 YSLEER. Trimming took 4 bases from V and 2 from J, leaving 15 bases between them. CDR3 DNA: TGCGCCAGCAGCCTACACCTAGCCTGGGCTGGGGCCAACGTCCTGACTTTC. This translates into CASSLHLAWAGANVLTF.

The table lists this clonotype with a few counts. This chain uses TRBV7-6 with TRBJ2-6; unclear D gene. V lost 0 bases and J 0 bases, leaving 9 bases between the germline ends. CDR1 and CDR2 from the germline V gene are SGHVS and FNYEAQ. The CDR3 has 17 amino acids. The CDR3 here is CASSLAGLTSGANVLTF. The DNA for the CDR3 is TGTGCCAGCAGCTTAGCAGGGCTTACCTCTGGGGCCAACGTCCTGACTTTC.

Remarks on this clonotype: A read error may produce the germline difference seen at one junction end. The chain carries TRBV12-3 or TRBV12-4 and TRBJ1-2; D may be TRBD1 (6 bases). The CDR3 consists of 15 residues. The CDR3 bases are TGTGCCAGCAGCTTAGCCCCTCCTGGACAGATGGGCTACACCTTC. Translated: CASSLAPPGQMGYTF.

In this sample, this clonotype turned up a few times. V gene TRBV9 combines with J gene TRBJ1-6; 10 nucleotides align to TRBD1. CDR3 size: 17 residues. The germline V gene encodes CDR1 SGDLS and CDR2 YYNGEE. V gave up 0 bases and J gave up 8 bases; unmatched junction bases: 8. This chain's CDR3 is CASSVGPGTGDYSPLHF. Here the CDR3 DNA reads TGTGCCAGCAGCGTAGGGCCCGGGACAGGGGATTATTCACCCCTCCACTTT.

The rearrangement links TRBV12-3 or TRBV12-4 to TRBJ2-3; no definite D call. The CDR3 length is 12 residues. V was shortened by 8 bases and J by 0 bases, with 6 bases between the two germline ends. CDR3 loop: CASGYSTDTQYF. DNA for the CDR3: TGTGCCAGCGGGTATAGCACAGATACGCAGTATTTT.

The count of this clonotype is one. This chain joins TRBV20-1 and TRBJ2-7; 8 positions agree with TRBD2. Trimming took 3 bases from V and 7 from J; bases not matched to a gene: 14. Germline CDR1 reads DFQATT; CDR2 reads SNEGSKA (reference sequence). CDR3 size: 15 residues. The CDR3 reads CSASRPGGLSKEQYF. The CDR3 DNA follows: TGCAGTGCTAGTCGCCCGGGGGGGCTTAGCAAGGAGCAGTACTTC.

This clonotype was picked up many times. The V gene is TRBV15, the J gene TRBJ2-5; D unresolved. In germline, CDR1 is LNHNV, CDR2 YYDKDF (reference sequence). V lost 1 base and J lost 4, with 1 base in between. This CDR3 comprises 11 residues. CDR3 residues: CATSRAETQYF. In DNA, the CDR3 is TGTGCCACCAGCAGAGCAGAGACCCAGTACTTC.

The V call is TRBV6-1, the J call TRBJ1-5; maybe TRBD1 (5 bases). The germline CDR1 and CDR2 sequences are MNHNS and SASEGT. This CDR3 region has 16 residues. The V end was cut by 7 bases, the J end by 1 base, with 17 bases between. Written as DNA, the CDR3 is TGTGCCAGCACCACCCCGACTAGACAGAGCAATCAGCCCCAGCATTTT. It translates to CASTTPTRQSNQPQHF.

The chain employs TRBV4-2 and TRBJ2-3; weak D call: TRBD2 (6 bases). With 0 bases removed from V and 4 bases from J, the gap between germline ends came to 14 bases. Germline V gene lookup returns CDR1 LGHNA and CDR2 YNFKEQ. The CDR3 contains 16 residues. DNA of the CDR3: TGTGCCAGCAGCCAAGATTTCGGCGGGGAGTCAGATACGCAGTATTTT. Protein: CASSQDFGGESDTQYF.

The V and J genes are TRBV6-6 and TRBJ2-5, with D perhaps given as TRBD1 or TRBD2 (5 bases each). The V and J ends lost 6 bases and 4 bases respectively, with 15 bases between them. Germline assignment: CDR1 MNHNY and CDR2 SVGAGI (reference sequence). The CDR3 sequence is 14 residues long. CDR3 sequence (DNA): TGTGCCAGCAGCTTATCAGGGAGTGCAGAGACCCAGTACTTC. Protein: CASSLSGSAETQYF.

CDR3 coding DNA: TGTGCCAGCAGTTACAGGACAGATTCTAACTATGGCTACACCTTC. Protein sequence: CASSYRTDSNYGYTF. This chain joins TRBV6-2 or TRBV6-3 and TRBJ1-2, with D possibly TRBD1 on 6 matching bases. Germline V gives CDR1 MNHEY, CDR2 SVGEGT. Trimming left V 2 bases short and J 0 bases short, with 10 bases between. CDR3 size: 15 residues.

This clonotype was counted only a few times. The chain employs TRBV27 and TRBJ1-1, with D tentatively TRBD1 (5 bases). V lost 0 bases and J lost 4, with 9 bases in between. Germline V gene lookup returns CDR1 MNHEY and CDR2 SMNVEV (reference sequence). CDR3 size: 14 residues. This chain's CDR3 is CASSLSGGSTEAFF. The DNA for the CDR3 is TGTGCCAGCAGTTTATCTGGGGGGTCCACTGAAGCTTTCTTT.

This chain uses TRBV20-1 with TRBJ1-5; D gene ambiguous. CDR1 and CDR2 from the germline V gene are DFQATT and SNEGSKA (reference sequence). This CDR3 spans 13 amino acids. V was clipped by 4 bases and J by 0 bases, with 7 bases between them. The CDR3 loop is CSAKQNSNQPQHF. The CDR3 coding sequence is TGCAGTGCTAAACAGAATAGCAATCAGCCCCAGCATTTT.